The 27 T cell receptor beta chains below were found in one sample sequenced in a study of T cells in localized non-small cell lung cancer. TCRdb keeps only in-frame clones here, not all; method: immunoSEQ multiplex PCR. The sample lists tens of thousands of clones, about 88% occurring once. The sample consisted of peripheral blood, taken before any cancer treatment. Source of these receptors: a woman aged 40 to 75 with stage I squamous cell lung carcinoma.

The gene calls are TRBV9 and TRBJ1-1; a possible D gene is TRBD1 (5 bases). Germline assignment: CDR1 SGDLS and CDR2 YYNGEE. Trimming took 4 bases from V and 0 from J, leaving 10 bases between them. The CDR3 extends over 14 amino acids. The DNA of the CDR3 is TGTGCCAGCAGCCCCGTAGGGGTGAACACTGAAGCTTTCTTT. Protein product: CASSPVGVNTEAFF.

The rearrangement uses TRBV14 and TRBJ2-7; D gene unclear. Between the trimmed V and J ends, which lost 1 base and 4 bases, there was a span of 2 bases. Germline lookup yields CDR1 SGHDN and CDR2 FVKESK. CDR3 length equals 11 residues. This CDR3 reads CASSQGYEQYF. The DNA of the CDR3 is TGTGCCAGCAGCCAAGGGTACGAGCAGTACTTC. Variable domain in full (rest from reference TRBV14 and TRBJ2-7): EAGVTQFPSHSVIEKGQTVTLRCDPISGHDNLYWYRRVMGKEIKFLLHFVKESKQDESGMPNNRFLAERTGGTYSTLKVQPAELEDSGVYFCASSQGYEQYFGPGTRLTVT.

The rearrangement uses TRBV5-1 and TRBJ1-4; weak D call: TRBD1 (6 bases). Per the germline V gene, CDR1 is SGHRS and CDR2 is YFSETQ. This CDR3 has 16 residues. V dropped 0 bases and J dropped 3 bases, with 12 bases sitting between them. The CDR3 bases are TGCGCCAGCAGCTTGGGAACAGGGATAGCTAATGAAAAACTGTTTTTT. Translated: CASSLGTGIANEKLFF.

The rearrangement links TRBV6-6 to TRBJ1-4; D not resolved. V lost 6 bases and J lost 3, with 14 bases in between. The CDR3 sequence is 15 residues long. The germline V gene has CDR1 MNHNY and CDR2 SVGAGI (reference sequence). In DNA form, the CDR3 reads TGTGCCAGCAGCCGAACTCCTGTAGCTAATGAAAAACTGTTTTTT. The encoded protein is CASSRTPVANEKLFF.

V usage is TRBV30 and J usage is TRBJ1-5, with a tentative D call TRBD1 (6 bases). The germline gives CDR1 GTSNPN, CDR2 SVGIG (reference sequence). The CDR3 has 13 residues. The germline V and J ends were trimmed by 0 bases and 6 bases, with 9 bases remaining between them. CDR3 in amino acids: CAWSVQGLQPQHF. DNA of the CDR3: TGTGCCTGGAGTGTACAGGGCCTTCAGCCCCAGCATTTT.

The gene calls are TRBV30 and TRBJ2-3, with D unclear. The CDR3 is 13 residues long. V shed 5 bases and J shed 6 bases, with 15 bases lying between them. Germline CDR1 and CDR2: GTSNPN and SVGIG (reference sequence). The CDR3 reads CAWGHKGSDTQYF. CDR3 bases: TGTGCCTGGGGCCATAAAGGGTCCGATACGCAGTATTTT.

This chain connects TRBV9 to TRBJ2-1; perhaps D is TRBD1 or TRBD2 (6 bases each). The germline V gene has CDR1 SGDLS and CDR2 YYNGEE. The V and J ends lost 0 bases and 7 bases respectively, with 14 bases between them. The CDR3 runs 15 residues. In DNA, the CDR3 is TGTGCCAGCAGCGTAGCTTGGAGGGGGAGGAATGAGCAGTTCTTC. Translation gives CASSVAWRGRNEQFF.

This chain uses TRBV29-1 with TRBJ2-7; D call uncertain. V dropped 4 bases and J dropped 4 bases, with 5 bases sitting between them. This CDR3 contains 10 residues. Germline assignment: CDR1 SQVTM and CDR2 ANQGSEA. The DNA for the CDR3 is TGCAGCGTTGTCGAGTACGAGCAGTACTTC. It encodes CSVVEYEQYF.

V usage is TRBV6-5 and J usage is TRBJ2-1; the match to TRBD2 covers 8 bases. J lost 2 bases, V lost 4 bases, and 4 bases had no gene match. This CDR3 has 15 residues. Germline lookup yields CDR1 MNHEY and CDR2 SVGAGI. The CDR3 DNA sequence: TGTGCCAGCAGTTGGCGGGGGGCCACCTACAATGAGCAGTTCTTC. This gives the protein CASSWRGATYNEQFF.

This clone came up once. J is TRBJ1-2 and V is TRBV7-3; D perhaps matches TRBD1 (6 bases). The V gene lost 8 bases and the J gene lost 6 bases, with 25 bases spanning the gap. Germline lookup yields CDR1 SGHTA and CDR2 FQGTGA. This CDR3 comprises 16 residues. This CDR3 is CASLEAGESSKDGYTF. The CDR3 DNA reads TGTGCCAGCCTAGAGGCAGGGGAAAGCAGCAAGGATGGCTACACCTTC.

V is TRBV5-1 and J is TRBJ1-1, with D possibly matching TRBD1 (6 bases). The CDR3 extends over 15 amino acids. V lost 4 bases and J 1 base, leaving 14 bases between the germline ends. Looked up from germline, CDR1 is SGHRS and CDR2 is YFSETQ. CDR3 in DNA: TGCGCCAGCAGCCTCCAGGGGTTTTCGAACACTGAAGCTTTCTTT. It translates to CASSLQGFSNTEAFF.

J is TRBJ2-2 and V is TRBV6-4; D is unresolved. The CDR3 runs 14 residues. Germline CDR1 reads MRHNA; CDR2 reads SNTAGT. Trimming left V 6 bases short and J 0 bases short, with 8 bases between. The CDR3 protein is CASRLGPNTGELFF. The CDR3 nucleotides are TGTGCCAGCAGACTCGGGCCGAACACCGGGGAGCTGTTTTTT.

The chain has TRBV11-3 and TRBJ2-7; 8 bases align to TRBD1. CDR1 SGHNT and CDR2 YENEEA come from the germline V gene. V shed 5 bases, J shed 1 base, and the junction held 7 bases outside the gene matches. The CDR3 has 15 amino acids. The CDR3 nucleotides are TGTGCCAGCAGCCAGTCGGGACAGGCTTCCTACGAGCAGTACTTC. Its translation: CASSQSGQASYEQYF.

This sequence joins TRBV25-1 and TRBJ1-4, with a weak D call TRBD1 (5 bases). The CDR3 has 16 amino acids. V lost 3 bases and J lost 5, with 16 bases in between. Looked up from germline, CDR1 is MGHDK and CDR2 is SYGVNS. DNA of the CDR3: TGTGCCAGCAGTGAGAAACAGGAACTCTTAAATGAAAAACTGTTTTTT. Protein product: CASSEKQELLNEKLFF.

The J gene is TRBJ2-7, the V gene TRBV30; possible D gene TRBD1, 5 bases. With 0 bases removed from V and 0 bases from J, the gap between germline ends came to 12 bases. This CDR3 has 15 amino acids. The V gene's germline CDR1 is GTSNPN and CDR2 SVGIG (reference sequence). CDR3 sequence (DNA): TGTGCCTGGAGTGTGAGGCAGGGATTCTCCTACGAGCAGTACTTC. It yields the protein CAWSVRQGFSYEQYF.

V is TRBV5-1 and J is TRBJ1-6; D may be TRBD1 (5 bases). The CDR3 is 15 amino acids. Trimming removed 4 bases at V and 2 bases at J, with 10 bases between. Per germline, CDR1 SGHRS and CDR2 YFSETQ. The CDR3 is CASSPGSTYNSPLHF. CDR3 bases: TGCGCCAGCAGCCCAGGGTCGACCTATAATTCACCCCTCCACTTT.

The chain recombines TRBV6-5 with TRBJ2-5; 10 nucleotides align to TRBD2. This CDR3 spans 15 amino acids. V lost 2 bases, J lost 5 bases, and 5 bases stayed unmatched. CDR1 MNHEY and CDR2 SVGAGI come from the germline V gene. The CDR3 spells CASSYGLAGAETQYF. The CDR3 DNA follows: TGTGCCAGCAGTTACGGGCTAGCGGGGGCGGAGACCCAGTACTTC.

V is TRBV10-3 and J is TRBJ1-2; D is undetermined. The CDR3 contains 12 residues. Trimming removed 3 bases at V and 3 bases at J, with 5 bases between. The germline V gene encodes CDR1 ENHRY and CDR2 SYGVKD. The CDR3 nucleotides read TGTGCCATCAGTGACCGTCACTATGGCTACACCTTC. It encodes CAISDRHYGYTF.

This chain uses TRBV29-1 with TRBJ2-3; 7 positions agree with TRBD1. The germline V gene has CDR1 SQVTM and CDR2 ANQGSEA. The CDR3 has 16 residues. With V trimmed by 6 bases and J by 4 bases, 16 bases remained unmatched. The CDR3 loop reads CSVPNGGQVWADTQYF. CDR3 sequence (DNA): TGCAGCGTCCCGAACGGAGGACAGGTCTGGGCAGATACGCAGTATTTT.

The J gene is TRBJ1-1, the V gene TRBV30, with a possible D match to TRBD1 (5 bases). Germline V lookup: CDR1 GTSNPN, CDR2 SVGIG (reference sequence). V was shortened by 2 bases and J by 4 bases, with 11 bases between the two germline ends. CDR3 length equals 13 residues. The DNA for the CDR3 is TGTGCCTGGAGTAGAGGGACGGGCACTGAAGCTTTCTTT. Protein sequence: CAWSRGTGTEAFF.

As to this clone: The sample has other DNA sequences that encode this CDR3 too. This chain links TRBV29-1 with TRBJ1-1; 8 nucleotides match TRBD1. CDR3 length equals 13 residues. The J segment lost 1 base and the V segment lost 7 bases, leaving 5 bases of the junction unmatched. Germline CDR1 is SQVTM and CDR2 is ANQGSEA. CDR3 in amino acids: CSASGQGNTEAFF. Written as DNA, the CDR3 is TGCAGCGCGTCCGGACAGGGGAACACTGAAGCTTTCTTT.

This sequence joins TRBV11-2 and TRBJ1-2; the D is unclear. This CDR3 comprises 12 residues. Germline-derived CDR1 and CDR2 are SGHAT and FQNNGV. Deletions cut 1 base from V and 5 bases from J, with 5 bases between. The CDR3 loop is CASSLGHYGYTF. The CDR3 DNA sequence: TGTGCCAGCAGCTTAGGGCATTATGGCTACACCTTC.

The chain links TRBV2 to TRBJ2-3; D possibly corresponds to TRBD1 (6 bases). Germline loops: CDR1 SNHLY, CDR2 FYNNEI. This CDR3 spans 15 amino acids. V was shortened by 7 bases and J by 6 bases, with 20 bases between the two germline ends. CDR3 in DNA: TGTGCCAGCATAGGGCTTACAGGGAATTTGGATACGCAGTATTTT. Its translation is CASIGLTGNLDTQYF.

The chain employs TRBV30 and TRBJ2-7; TRBD1 agrees at 10 bases. The CDR3 loop spans 14 amino acids. CDR1 and CDR2 from the germline V gene are GTSNPN and SVGIG (reference sequence). V lost 5 bases and J lost 2; bases outside the gene matches: 6. The CDR3 coding sequence is TGTGCCTGGGGATGGGGGACAGGGGCCTACGAGCAGTACTTC. Protein product: CAWGWGTGAYEQYF.

The rearrangement joins TRBV5-1 to TRBJ1-4; 10 positions agree with TRBD1. The germline CDR1 and CDR2 sequences are SGHRS and YFSETQ. Trimming at V came to 0 bases and at J to 8 bases, leaving 4 bases not matched to a gene. The CDR3 is made up of 15 amino acids. Here the CDR3 reads CASSLEGTGAEKLFF. The CDR3 DNA is TGCGCCAGCAGCTTGGAAGGGACAGGGGCCGAAAAACTGTTTTTT.

The rearrangement links TRBV9 to TRBJ1-1; D is perhaps TRBD1 (5 bases). Between the trimmed V and J ends, which lost 4 bases and 0 bases, there was a span of 10 bases. Germline loops: CDR1 SGDLS, CDR2 YYNGEE. CDR3 size: 14 residues. CDR3 region: CASSPWGVNTEAFF. The CDR3, as DNA: TGTGCCAGCAGCCCCTGGGGGGTGAACACTGAAGCTTTCTTT.

The chain employs TRBV2 and TRBJ1-5; TRBD1 agrees at 9 bases. Trimming cost V 7 bases and J 6 bases; bases outside gene matches: 10. This CDR3 is 15 amino acids long. Germline CDR1 reads SNHLY; CDR2 reads FYNNEI. The CDR3 DNA sequence: TGTGCCAGCATGCCGGGACAGGGATTCACTCAGCCCCAGCATTTT. Protein sequence: CASMPGQGFTQPQHF.